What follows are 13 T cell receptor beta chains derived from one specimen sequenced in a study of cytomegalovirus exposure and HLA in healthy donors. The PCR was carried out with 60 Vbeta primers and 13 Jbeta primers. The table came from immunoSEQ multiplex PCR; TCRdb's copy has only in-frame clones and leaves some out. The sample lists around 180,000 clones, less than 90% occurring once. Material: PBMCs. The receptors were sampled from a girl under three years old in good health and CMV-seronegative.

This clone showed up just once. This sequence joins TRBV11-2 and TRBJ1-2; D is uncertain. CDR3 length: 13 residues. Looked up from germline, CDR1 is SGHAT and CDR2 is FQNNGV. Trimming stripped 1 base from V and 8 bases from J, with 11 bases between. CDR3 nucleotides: TGTGCCAGCAGCTTAGTCGTAGGAGAGGGCTACACCTTC. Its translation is CASSLVVGEGYTF.

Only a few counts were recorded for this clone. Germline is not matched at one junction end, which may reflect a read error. The CDR3 reads CASSPRGGFRDYEQYF. In DNA form, the CDR3 reads TGTGCCAGCTCCCCACGGGGGGGTTTTAGAGACTACGAGCAGTACTTC. The chain has TRBV18 and TRBJ2-7; TRBD2 matches 8 bases. The CDR3 has 16 amino acids. Germline V CDR1 and CDR2: KGHSH, LQKENI.

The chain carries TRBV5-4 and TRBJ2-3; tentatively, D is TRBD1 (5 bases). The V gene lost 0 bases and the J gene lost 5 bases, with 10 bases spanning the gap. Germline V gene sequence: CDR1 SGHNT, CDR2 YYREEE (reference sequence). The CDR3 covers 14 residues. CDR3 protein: CASSLAGKGDTQYF. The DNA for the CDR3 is TGTGCCAGCAGCTTGGCAGGGAAGGGAGATACGCAGTATTTT.

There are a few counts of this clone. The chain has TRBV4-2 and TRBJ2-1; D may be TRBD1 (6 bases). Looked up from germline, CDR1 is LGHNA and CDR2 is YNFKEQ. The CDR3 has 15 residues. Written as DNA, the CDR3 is TGTGCGTCGCAGGTCAGGGGTGATAGAGACAATGAGCAGTTCTTC. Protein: CASQVRGDRDNEQFF.

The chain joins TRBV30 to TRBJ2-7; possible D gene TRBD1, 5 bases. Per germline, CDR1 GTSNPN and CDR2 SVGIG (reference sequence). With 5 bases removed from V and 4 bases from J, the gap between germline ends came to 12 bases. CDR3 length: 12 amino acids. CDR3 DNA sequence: TGTGCCTGGTCGAGGCAGGGATACGAGCAGTACTTC. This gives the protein CAWSRQGYEQYF.

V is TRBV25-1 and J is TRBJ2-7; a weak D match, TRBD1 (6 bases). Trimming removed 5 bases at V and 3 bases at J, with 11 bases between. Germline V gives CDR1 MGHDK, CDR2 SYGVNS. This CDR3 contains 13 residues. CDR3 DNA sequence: TGTGCCAGCAGTAACAGGGAATTCTACGAGCAGTACTTC. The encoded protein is CASSNREFYEQYF.

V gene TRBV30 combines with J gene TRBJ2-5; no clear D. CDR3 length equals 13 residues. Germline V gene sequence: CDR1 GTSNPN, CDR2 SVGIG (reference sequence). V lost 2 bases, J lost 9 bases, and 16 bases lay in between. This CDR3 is CAWSPPTSVAQYF. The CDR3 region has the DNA TGTGCCTGGAGTCCCCCCACAAGCGTGGCCCAGTACTTC.

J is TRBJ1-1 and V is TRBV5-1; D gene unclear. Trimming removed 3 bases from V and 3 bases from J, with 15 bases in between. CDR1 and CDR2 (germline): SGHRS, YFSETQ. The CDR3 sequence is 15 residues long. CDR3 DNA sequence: TGCGCCAGCAGCTCCGCGAATTTGGCGGACACTGAAGCTTTCTTT. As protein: CASSSANLADTEAFF.

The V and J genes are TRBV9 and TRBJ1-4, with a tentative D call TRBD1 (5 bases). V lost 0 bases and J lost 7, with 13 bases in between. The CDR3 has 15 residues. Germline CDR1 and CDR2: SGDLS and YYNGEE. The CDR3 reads CASSVEGSVAEKLFF. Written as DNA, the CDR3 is TGTGCCAGCAGCGTAGAGGGGTCAGTAGCTGAAAAACTGTTTTTT.

The CDR3 reads CASRPQKTSVSLGDDTQYF. DNA of the CDR3: TGCGCCAGCAGACCTCAGAAGACTAGCGTCTCGCTCGGGGATGATACGCAGTATTTT. J is TRBJ2-3 and V is TRBV10-2; 8 bases fit TRBD2. The V gene end was trimmed by 6 bases and the J gene end by 6 bases; junction bases not matched to a gene: 23. The CDR3 is 19 amino acids. The germline gives CDR1 WSHSY, CDR2 SAAADI.

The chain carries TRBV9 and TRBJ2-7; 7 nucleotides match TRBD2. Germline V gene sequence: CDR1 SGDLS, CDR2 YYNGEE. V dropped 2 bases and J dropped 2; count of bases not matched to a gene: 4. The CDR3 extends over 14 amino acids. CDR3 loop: CASSVASGTYEQYF. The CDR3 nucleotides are TGTGCCAGCAGCGTGGCTAGCGGAACCTACGAGCAGTACTTC.

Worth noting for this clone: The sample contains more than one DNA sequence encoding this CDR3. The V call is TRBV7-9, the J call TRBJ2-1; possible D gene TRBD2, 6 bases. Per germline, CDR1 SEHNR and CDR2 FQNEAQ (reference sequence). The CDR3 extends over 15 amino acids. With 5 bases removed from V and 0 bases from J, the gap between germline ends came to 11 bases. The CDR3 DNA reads TGTGCCAGCAGCCCCCGGGGGAGCTCCTACAATGAGCAGTTCTTC. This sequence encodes CASSPRGSSYNEQFF.

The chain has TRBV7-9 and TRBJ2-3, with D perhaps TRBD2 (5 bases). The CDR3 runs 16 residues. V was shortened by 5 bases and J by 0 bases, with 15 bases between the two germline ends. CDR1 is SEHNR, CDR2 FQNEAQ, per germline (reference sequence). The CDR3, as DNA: TGTGCCAGCAGCCGCCTAGCCAACCCTAGCACAGATACGCAGTATTTT. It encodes CASSRLANPSTDTQYF.